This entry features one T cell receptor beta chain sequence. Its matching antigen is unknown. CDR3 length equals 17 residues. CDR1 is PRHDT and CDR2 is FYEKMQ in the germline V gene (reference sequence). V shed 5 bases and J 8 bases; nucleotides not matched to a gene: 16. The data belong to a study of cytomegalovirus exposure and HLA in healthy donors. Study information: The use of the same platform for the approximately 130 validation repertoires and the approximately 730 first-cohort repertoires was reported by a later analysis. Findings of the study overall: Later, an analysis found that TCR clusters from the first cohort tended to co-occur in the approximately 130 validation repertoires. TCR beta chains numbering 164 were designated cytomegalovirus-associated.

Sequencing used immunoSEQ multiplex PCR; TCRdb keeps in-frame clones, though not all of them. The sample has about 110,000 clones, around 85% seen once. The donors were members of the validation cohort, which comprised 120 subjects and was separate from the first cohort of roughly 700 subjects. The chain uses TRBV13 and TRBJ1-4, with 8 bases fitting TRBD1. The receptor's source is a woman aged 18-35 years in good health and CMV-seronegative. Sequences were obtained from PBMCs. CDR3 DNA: TGTGCCAGCAGCCCAAGAGGTTCAGGGGGCTCGGAGGAAAAACTGTTTTTT. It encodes CASSPRGSGGSEEKLFF.